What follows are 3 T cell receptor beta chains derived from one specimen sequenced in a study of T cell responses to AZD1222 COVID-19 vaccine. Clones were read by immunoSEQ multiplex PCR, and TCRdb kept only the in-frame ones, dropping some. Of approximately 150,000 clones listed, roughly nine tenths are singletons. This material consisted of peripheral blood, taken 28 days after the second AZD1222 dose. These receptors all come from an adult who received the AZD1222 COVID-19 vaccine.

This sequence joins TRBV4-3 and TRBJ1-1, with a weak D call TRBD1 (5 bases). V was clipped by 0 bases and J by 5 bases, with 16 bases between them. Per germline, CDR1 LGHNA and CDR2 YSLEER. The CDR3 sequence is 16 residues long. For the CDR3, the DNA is TGCGCCAGCAGCCAAGATCCGGCAGGGACGATGACTGAAGCTTTCTTT. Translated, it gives CASSQDPAGTMTEAFF.

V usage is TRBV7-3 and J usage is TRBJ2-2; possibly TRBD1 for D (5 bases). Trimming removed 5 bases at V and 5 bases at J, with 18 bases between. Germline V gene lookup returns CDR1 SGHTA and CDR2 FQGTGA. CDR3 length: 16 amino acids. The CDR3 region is CASSRSAGISTGELFF. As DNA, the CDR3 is TGTGCCAGCAGCCGAAGCGCAGGGATTTCAACCGGGGAGCTGTTTTTT.

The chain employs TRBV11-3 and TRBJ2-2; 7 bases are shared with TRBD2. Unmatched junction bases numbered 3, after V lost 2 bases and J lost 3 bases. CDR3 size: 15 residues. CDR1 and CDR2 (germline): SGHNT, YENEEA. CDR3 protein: CASSLMRGYTGELFF. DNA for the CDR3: TGTGCCAGCAGCTTAATGCGGGGGTACACCGGGGAGCTGTTTTTT.